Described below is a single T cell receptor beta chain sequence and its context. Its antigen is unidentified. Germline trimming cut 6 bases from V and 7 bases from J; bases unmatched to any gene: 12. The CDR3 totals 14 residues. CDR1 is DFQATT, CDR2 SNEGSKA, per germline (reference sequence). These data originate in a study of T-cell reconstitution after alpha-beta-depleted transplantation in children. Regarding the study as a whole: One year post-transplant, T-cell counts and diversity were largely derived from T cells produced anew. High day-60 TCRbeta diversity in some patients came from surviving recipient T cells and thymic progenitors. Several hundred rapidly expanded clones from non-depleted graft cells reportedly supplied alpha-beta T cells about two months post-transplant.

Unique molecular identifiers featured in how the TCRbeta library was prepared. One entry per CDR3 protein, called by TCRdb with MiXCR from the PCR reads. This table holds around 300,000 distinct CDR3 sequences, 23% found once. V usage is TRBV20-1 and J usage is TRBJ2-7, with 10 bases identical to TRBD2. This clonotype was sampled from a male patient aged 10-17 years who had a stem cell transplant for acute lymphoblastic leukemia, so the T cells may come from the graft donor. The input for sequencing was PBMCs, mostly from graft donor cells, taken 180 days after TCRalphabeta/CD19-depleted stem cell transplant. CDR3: CSALGLAGAGEQYF. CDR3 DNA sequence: TGCAGTGCCCTAGGGCTAGCGGGAGCGGGGGAGCAGTACTTC.